The rows below give T cell receptor beta chains drawn from one sample of a study of shared clonotypes between healthy human individuals. The repertoire was sequenced with immunoSEQ multiplex PCR; TCRdb's copy has only in-frame clones and lacks some. The sample lists 2 million or so clones, over 85% occurring once. What was sequenced was naive CD4+ T cells sorted from blood. These receptors originate from a man younger than 35 in good health. The CDR3 runs from the conserved cysteine through the conserved F or W. Each record gives: CDR3 length, J gene, V gene, D gene, CDR3 protein. The D gene is left open where the match is weak.

cdr3_length: 12
j_call: TRBJ2-7
v_call: TRBV28
d_call: NA
cdr3_aa: CASSVSRFEQYF

cdr3_length: 13
j_call: TRBJ2-7
v_call: TRBV28
d_call: NA
cdr3_aa: CASTFGEAYEQYF

cdr3_length: 20
j_call: TRBJ2-6
v_call: TRBV9
d_call: NA
cdr3_aa: CASSIHPTAVLSSGANVLTF

cdr3_length: 17
j_call: TRBJ2-7
v_call: TRBV5-1
d_call: TRBD1
cdr3_aa: CASSLGPLDRSSYEQYF

cdr3_length: 15
j_call: TRBJ1-4
v_call: TRBV30
d_call: NA
cdr3_aa: CAWSQGKATNEKLFF

cdr3_length: 15
j_call: TRBJ1-3
v_call: TRBV18
d_call: TRBD1
cdr3_aa: CASSSETGGGNTIYF

cdr3_length: 13
j_call: TRBJ2-1
v_call: TRBV6-1
d_call: NA
cdr3_aa: CASSPSAYNEQFF

cdr3_length: 16
j_call: TRBJ1-2
v_call: TRBV6-4
d_call: NA
cdr3_aa: CASSDSMGASARGYTF

cdr3_length: 12
j_call: TRBJ2-3
v_call: TRBV10-3
d_call: NA
cdr3_aa: CAISEEVDTQYF

cdr3_length: 14
j_call: TRBJ2-2
v_call: TRBV7-6
d_call: NA
cdr3_aa: CASSPLRVTGELFF

cdr3_length: 17
j_call: TRBJ2-6
v_call: TRBV5-1
d_call: TRBD1
cdr3_aa: CASSPAGTGAGANVLTF

cdr3_length: 14
j_call: TRBJ1-2
v_call: TRBV5-4
d_call: TRBD1
cdr3_aa: CASSSGGWNYGYTF

cdr3_length: 14
j_call: TRBJ1-6
v_call: TRBV27
d_call: NA
cdr3_aa: CASGLGGQNAPLHF

cdr3_length: 15
j_call: TRBJ2-5
v_call: TRBV28
d_call: NA
cdr3_aa: CASSFFRSAQETQYF

cdr3_length: 12
j_call: TRBJ2-3
v_call: TRBV2
d_call: NA
cdr3_aa: CASMEEAVTQYF

cdr3_length: 15
j_call: TRBJ1-2
v_call: TRBV6-1
d_call: TRBD1
cdr3_aa: CASRAGTGGDYGYTF

cdr3_length: 18
j_call: TRBJ1-5
v_call: TRBV7-2
d_call: NA
cdr3_aa: CASSAPRGAWDSNQPQHF

cdr3_length: 14
j_call: TRBJ2-6
v_call: TRBV10-3
d_call: NA
cdr3_aa: CAISDLSGANVLTF

cdr3_length: 12
j_call: TRBJ2-7
v_call: TRBV6-6
d_call: NA
cdr3_aa: CASSTGIYEQYF

cdr3_length: 14
j_call: TRBJ1-2
v_call: TRBV7-9
d_call: TRBD1
cdr3_aa: CASSLWGTDYGYTF

cdr3_length: 15
j_call: TRBJ1-6
v_call: TRBV5-1
d_call: TRBD1
cdr3_aa: CASSLDRGYNSPLHF

cdr3_length: 14
j_call: TRBJ1-5
v_call: TRBV10-2
d_call: NA
cdr3_aa: CASSDELVNQPQHF

cdr3_length: 12
j_call: TRBJ1-1
v_call: TRBV29-1
d_call: TRBD1
cdr3_aa: CSVFRGDTEAFF

cdr3_length: 11
j_call: TRBJ1-5
v_call: TRBV6-1
d_call: NA
cdr3_aa: CASQVNQPQHF

cdr3_length: 14
j_call: TRBJ2-7
v_call: TRBV11-2
d_call: TRBD1
cdr3_aa: CASSLATGAYEQYF

cdr3_length: 14
j_call: TRBJ1-6
v_call: TRBV5-1
d_call: TRBD1
cdr3_aa: CASSRDRENSPLHF

cdr3_length: 13
j_call: TRBJ1-5
v_call: TRBV18
d_call: NA
cdr3_aa: CASSPYRDQPQHF

cdr3_length: 14
j_call: TRBJ2-7
v_call: TRBV7-6
d_call: NA
cdr3_aa: CASSLGGSLGEQYF

cdr3_length: 15
j_call: TRBJ2-5
v_call: TRBV5-8
d_call: NA
cdr3_aa: CASSWQGIPPETQYF

cdr3_length: 14
j_call: TRBJ2-7
v_call: TRBV4-1
d_call: TRBD2
cdr3_aa: CASSQVGGTYEQYF

cdr3_length: 13
j_call: TRBJ1-1
v_call: TRBV30
d_call: NA
cdr3_aa: CAWTNTVGAEAFF

cdr3_length: 14
j_call: TRBJ1-2
v_call: TRBV11-2
d_call: NA
cdr3_aa: CASSLDGRYYGYTF